This TCR beta chain was recovered during a study of T cell responses to AZD1222 COVID-19 vaccine. General study points: In a largely white British group with more females than males, clonal diversity was possibly underestimated.

Generated by immunoSEQ multiplex PCR, the TCRdb table keeps only in-frame clones and is missing some. Seen here are about 140,000 clones, about 88% observed once, and the top ten hold approximately 4.5%. Germline V CDR1 and CDR2: SEHNR, FQNEAQ (reference sequence). Germline trimming cut 4 bases from V and 4 bases from J; bases unmatched to any gene: 4. The CDR3 spans 14 residues. To note about this clone: The antigen remains undetermined. The same CDR3 also results from other DNA sequences found in this sample.

This TCR was recovered from an adult in good health. The V and J genes are TRBV7-9 and TRBJ1-5; TRBD1 aligns across 7 bases. The sample in question was peripheral blood, obtained on day 0 of AZD1222 vaccination. CDR3 nucleotide sequence: TGTGCCAGCAGCTCCGGACAGGTAAATCAGCCCCAGCATTTT. Amino acids: CASSSGQVNQPQHF.